These 30 T cell receptor beta chains were all obtained from the same sample, sequenced in a study of T cell repertoires in cytomegalovirus infection. TCRdb re-derived calls from the reads in MiXCR, one entry per CDR3 protein. Of 100,000 or so distinct CDR3 sequences in the sample, more than 15% were seen once. The source material was PBMCs. The receptors shown here come from a human donor in good health (CMV status not recorded). Some clones in this sample may be carry-over from other donors' samples.

This clonotype appeared a single time. V gene TRBV20-1 combines with J gene TRBJ1-6; D may be TRBD1 (6 bases). Trimming took 0 bases from V and 5 from J, leaving 14 bases between them. The germline CDR1 and CDR2 sequences are DFQATT and SNEGSKA (reference sequence). The CDR3 length is 16 residues. The DNA for the CDR3 is TGCAGTGCTAGAGATGGGGGGACACCTGATAATTCACCCCTCCACTTT. This translates into CSARDGGTPDNSPLHF.

The sample holds a few counts of this clonotype. The chain links TRBV5-4 to TRBJ1-6, with no clear D. CDR1 SGHNT and CDR2 YYREEE come from the germline V gene (reference sequence). Trimming cost V 5 bases and J 10 bases, with 16 bases left between them. This CDR3 comprises 14 residues. The CDR3 region has the DNA TGTGCCAGCAGTTCGGCGGATATGGGATCACCCCTCCACTTT. The encoded protein is CASSSADMGSPLHF.

With regard to this clonotype: Since a much larger clone is just one base distant, this may be a read error. J is TRBJ1-2 and V is TRBV5-4, with 8 nucleotides matching TRBD1. This CDR3 has 15 residues. Germline V gene sequence: CDR1 SGHNT, CDR2 YYREEE (reference sequence). The DNA of the CDR3 is TGTACCAGCAGCCTGCCAGGGGGCGATCGCGGCGGCTACACCTTC. Residues: CTSSLPGGDRGGYTF.

This clonotype was seen repeatedly, ten times or more. V gene TRBV11-1 combines with J gene TRBJ1-1; no firm D call. Germline loops: CDR1 SGHAT, CDR2 FQDESV (reference sequence). There are 14 residues in the CDR3. V lost 5 bases, J lost 3 bases, and 13 bases lay in between. CDR3 sequence: CASSPGRRDTEAFF. Here the CDR3 DNA reads TGTGCCAGCAGCCCCGGACGTAGGGACACTGAAGCTTTCTTT.

This clonotype was counted many times. This rearrangement joins TRBV7-8 to TRBJ1-2; tentatively, D is TRBD1 (6 bases). Trimming cost V 3 bases and J 6 bases, with 11 bases left between them. Looked up from germline, CDR1 is SGHVS and CDR2 is FQNEAQ. CDR3 length equals 13 residues. The CDR3 nucleotides read TGTGCCAGCAGCTTGAGGGGGGAGAATGGCTACACCTTC. Encoded protein: CASSLRGENGYTF.

The chain is built from TRBV28 and TRBJ1-3; D might be TRBD1 (6 bases). The germline gives CDR1 MDHEN, CDR2 SYDVKM. CDR3 length: 15 amino acids. V shed 1 base and J shed 3 bases, with 10 bases lying between them. The CDR3 coding sequence is TGTGCCAGCAGTTTATCGGGGGCGAGTGGAAACACCATATATTTT. The encoded protein is CASSLSGASGNTIYF.

The sample holds one count of this clonotype. A clone one base away is much larger, so this may be a read error. Because it lacks the conserved phenylalanine or tryptophan at the end, this CDR3 is likely a read error. The chain is built from TRBV7-3 and TRBJ2-1; D may be TRBD1 or TRBD2 (5 bases each). The CDR3 is 15 residues long. Germline CDR1 reads SGHTA; CDR2 reads FQGTGA. Trimming shortened V by 11 bases and J by 8 bases, and 25 bases separated the two germline ends. The CDR3 coding sequence is TGTGCCGGGGGTCGCAGGGAAGGTCCTACGGATGAGCAGTTCTCC. It codes for CAGGRREGPTDEQFS.

The chain uses TRBV15 and TRBJ2-3; D perhaps matches TRBD2 (6 bases). Germline loops: CDR1 LNHNV, CDR2 YYDKDF (reference sequence). The CDR3 runs 15 residues. The V end lost 5 bases, the J end lost 2 bases, and 14 bases lay between the germline ends. This CDR3 is CATSSTRGSTDTQYF. DNA of the CDR3: TGTGCCACCAGCTCGACGCGGGGATCCACAGATACGCAGTATTTT.

The J gene is TRBJ1-3, the V gene TRBV9; 9 nucleotides agree with TRBD1. This CDR3 comprises 16 residues. The trim removed 4 bases at V and 3 bases at J, leaving 8 bases unmatched. Germline values: CDR1 SGDLS, CDR2 YYNGEE. The CDR3 DNA sequence: TGTGCCAGCAGCTCCCCCAGGACAGGGGTTGGAAACACCATATATTTT. Translated: CASSSPRTGVGNTIYF.

This sequence joins TRBV7-9 and TRBJ2-3; TRBD2 might be the D (5 bases). V was pared by 8 bases and J by 0 bases, with 12 bases between. The germline V gene has CDR1 SEHNR and CDR2 FQNEAQ (reference sequence). CDR3 length equals 14 residues. The CDR3 loop is CASRGPPSTDTQYF. The CDR3 bases are TGTGCCAGCCGCGGGCCGCCTAGCACAGATACGCAGTATTTT.

This clonotype has ten or more counts. This chain joins TRBV7-2 and TRBJ1-6, with D maybe TRBD1 (5 bases). Trimming shortened V by 0 bases and J by 2 bases, and 5 bases separated the two germline ends. CDR1 SGHTA and CDR2 FQGNSA come from the germline V gene. This CDR3 spans 15 amino acids. The CDR3, as DNA: TGTGCCAGCAGCTTAGCGGGGGCCTATAATTCACCCCTCCACTTT. This sequence encodes CASSLAGAYNSPLHF.

CDR3 sequence: CASSQGEETDTQYF. DNA for the CDR3: TGTGCCAGCAGCCAAGGGGAGGAGACAGATACGCAGTATTTT. This rearrangement joins TRBV4-2 to TRBJ2-3, with a possible D match to TRBD2 (6 bases). Trimming took 1 base from V and 3 from J, leaving 8 bases between them. CDR3 length equals 14 residues. Germline CDR1 reads LGHNA; CDR2 reads YNFKEQ.

This clonotype has only a few counts. A read error may be the cause here, since a much bigger clone is one base away. The gene calls are TRBV11-2 and TRBJ1-5, with D perhaps TRBD1 (5 bases). From germline, CDR1 is SGHAT and CDR2 FQNNGV. This CDR3 has 14 amino acids. CDR3 sequence: CASSLSDSNQPRHF. In DNA, the CDR3 is TGTGCCAGCAGCTTGAGTGACAGCAATCAGCCCCGGCATTTT.

This clonotype was detected a few times. V is TRBV28 and J is TRBJ2-2; D may correspond to TRBD1 or TRBD2 (5 bases each). The CDR3 sequence is 14 residues long. Germline V gene sequence: CDR1 MDHEN, CDR2 SYDVKM. V was clipped by 1 base and J by 5 bases, with 8 bases between them. CDR3 loop: CASSLLGETGELFF. The CDR3 DNA is TGTGCCAGCAGTTTATTGGGGGAAACCGGGGAGCTGTTTTTT. The full variable domain, its missing parts supplied by reference TRBV28 and TRBJ2-2, is DVKVTQSSRYLVKRTGEKVFLECVQDMDHENMFWYRQDPGLGLRLIYFSYDVKMKEKGDIPEGYSVSREKKERFSLILESASTNQTSMYLCASSLLGETGELFFGEGSRLTVL.

Points on this clonotype: This may stem from a read error, because a much larger clone lies one nucleotide away. The gene calls are TRBV7-2 and TRBJ1-6; D is unresolved. Deletions cut 3 bases from V and 1 base from J, with 4 bases between. There are 14 residues in the CDR3. CDR1 is SGHTA, CDR2 FQGNSA, per germline. CDR3 sequence (DNA): TGTGCCAGCAGCTTGAAATCCTATAATTCACCCCTCCACTTT. Translation: CASSLKSYNSPLHF.

The chain recombines TRBV28 with TRBJ1-2; maybe TRBD1 (5 bases). CDR1 is MDHEN, CDR2 SYDVKM, per germline. V was cut by 3 bases and J by 7 bases, with 9 bases left in between. The CDR3 has 12 amino acids. CDR3 coding DNA: TGTGCCAGCAGTTTGTCGAGGGGTGGCTACACCTTC. It encodes CASSLSRGGYTF.

There are many counts of this clonotype. The genes are TRBV2 and TRBJ1-1; 8 bases match TRBD1. Germline-derived CDR1 and CDR2 are SNHLY and FYNNEI. V shed 7 bases and J 3 bases; nucleotides not matched to a gene: 7. CDR3 length: 14 residues. The CDR3 region is CASKLLQGDTEAFF. The CDR3 DNA follows: TGTGCCAGCAAACTTTTACAGGGGGACACTGAAGCTTTCTTT.

This clonotype was recorded a few times. As DNA, the CDR3 is TGTGCCAGCACCCCGGGGAGTACCGGGGCCAACGTCCTGACTTTC. It specifies CASTPGSTGANVLTF. The gene calls are TRBV6-1 and TRBJ2-6; D possibly corresponds to TRBD2 (5 bases). V was pared by 7 bases and J by 4 bases, with 14 bases between. The CDR3 sequence is 15 residues long. Germline loops: CDR1 MNHNS, CDR2 SASEGT.

This clonotype was counted many times. This rearrangement joins TRBV7-2 to TRBJ2-7, with a tentative D call TRBD1 (6 bases). V lost 5 bases and J lost 5, with 13 bases in between. The CDR3 totals 13 residues. CDR1 and CDR2 from the germline V gene are SGHTA and FQGNSA. In DNA, the CDR3 is TGTGCCAGCAGCAACCACAGGGTGGACGAGCAGTACTTC. It is translated as CASSNHRVDEQYF.

This clonotype was counted at least ten times. V usage is TRBV11-2 and J usage is TRBJ2-3, with 14 nucleotides matching TRBD2. The CDR3 consists of 17 residues. Germline CDR1 SGHAT, CDR2 FQNNGV. V shed 6 bases and J 2 bases; nucleotides not matched to a gene: 7. CDR3 nucleotides: TGTGCCAGCAGTCCTCGACTAGCGGGGGGGATCACAGATACGCAGTATTTT. It translates to CASSPRLAGGITDTQYF.

The chain employs TRBV5-5 and TRBJ2-7; TRBD1 matches at 9 bases. Germline V gene sequence: CDR1 SGHKS, CDR2 YYEKEE (reference sequence). The length of the CDR3 is 14 residues. V lost 0 bases to trimming and J lost 6 bases; unmatched junction nucleotides: 4. The CDR3 is CASSLAGQGGEQYF. CDR3 coding DNA: TGTGCCAGCAGCTTGGCGGGACAGGGAGGCGAGCAGTACTTC.

Remarks on this clonotype: A much more abundant neighbour one base away suggests this may be a read error. The chain combines TRBV7-4 with TRBJ2-5; D remains unclear. V lost 5 bases, J lost 5 bases, and 6 bases lay in between. CDR1 is SGHVT and CDR2 is SQSDAQ in the germline V gene. There are 11 residues in the CDR3. CDR3 DNA sequence: TGTGCCAGCAGCCCGATGGAGACCCAGTACTTC. Translated: CASSPMETQYF.

This clonotype was picked up a small number of times. The chain's CDR3 is CSVEGGKRESYGYTF. The CDR3 DNA reads as TGCAGCGTTGAAGGTGGGAAAAGGGAGAGCTATGGCTACACCTTC. The gene calls are TRBV29-1 and TRBJ1-2; unclear D gene. Trimming left V 1 base short and J 4 bases short, with 16 bases between. The CDR3 extends over 15 amino acids. Germline CDR1 SQVTM, CDR2 ANQGSEA.

The chain recombines TRBV6-1 with TRBJ2-2; D may be TRBD1 (5 bases). From germline, CDR1 is MNHNS and CDR2 SASEGT. V was cut by 3 bases and J by 3 bases, with 5 bases left in between. CDR3 size: 13 residues. CDR3 DNA: TGTGCCAGCAGTGACAGGGACACCGGGGAGCTGTTTTTT. Amino acid sequence: CASSDRDTGELFF.

This chain connects TRBV18 to TRBJ1-4; D uncertain. The ends were cut back, 3 bases at V and 3 bases at J, with 11 bases in the middle. Germline assignment: CDR1 KGHSH and CDR2 LQKENI. This CDR3 has 15 residues. CDR3 DNA sequence: TGTGCCAGCTCACCGGGTTGGTCCCCTAATGAAAAACTGTTTTTT. It is translated as CASSPGWSPNEKLFF.

The rearrangement links TRBV6-2 or TRBV6-3 to TRBJ1-1; 7 bases fit TRBD1. Germline CDR1 is MNHEY and CDR2 is SVGEGT. The CDR3 runs 14 residues. Losses at the gene ends were 0 bases for V and 4 bases for J; bases not matched to a gene: 2. The CDR3 spells CASSYSTGSTEAFF. In DNA form, the CDR3 reads TGTGCCAGCAGTTACTCGACAGGGAGCACTGAAGCTTTCTTT.

The sample holds a few counts of this clonotype. V is TRBV5-6 and J is TRBJ1-1; TRBD1 matches at 9 bases. The junction had 12 bases not matched to a gene; V was cut back by 3 bases and J by 9 bases. The CDR3 has 15 amino acids. CDR1 and CDR2 (germline): SGHDT, YYEEEE. The CDR3 loop is CASSYIRDRDGQAFF. The CDR3 bases are TGTGCCAGCAGCTACATCCGGGACAGGGATGGTCAAGCTTTCTTT.

On this clonotype itself: A much larger clone lies a single base off, so this may be a read error. V usage is TRBV28 and J usage is TRBJ1-1; 11 bases map to TRBD1. This CDR3 is built from 18 residues. V gave up 4 bases and J gave up 1 base; unmatched junction bases: 11. Per the germline V gene, CDR1 is MDHEN and CDR2 is SYDVKM. CDR3 in amino acids: CASSSPGQGVLTNTEAFF. CDR3 nucleotides: TGTGCCAGCAGTTCACCGGGACAGGGGGTTCTTACGAACACTGAAGCTTTCTTT.

In its sample, this clonotype was seen many times. V gene TRBV6-5 combines with J gene TRBJ1-4; D perhaps matches TRBD1 (5 bases). This CDR3 contains 16 residues. Looked up from germline, CDR1 is MNHEY and CDR2 is SVGAGI. Deletions cut 2 bases from V and 0 bases from J, with 10 bases between. The CDR3: CASSYGTAATNEKLFF. Written as DNA, the CDR3 is TGTGCCAGCAGTTACGGGACCGCGGCAACTAATGAAAAACTGTTTTTT.

This clonotype occurred many times. The rearrangement joins TRBV29-1 to TRBJ2-7, with D maybe TRBD1 (6 bases). Trimming removed 4 bases from V and 0 bases from J, with 13 bases in between. CDR1 and CDR2 (germline): SQVTM, ANQGSEA. The CDR3 is made up of 14 amino acids. CDR3 sequence reads: CSVAQGTFSYEQYF. Written as DNA, the CDR3 is TGCAGCGTTGCTCAGGGGACCTTCTCCTACGAGCAGTACTTC.